These 27 T cell receptor beta chains originate from one sample sequenced in a study of blood T cell repertoires in COVID-19. Libraries were prepared by immunoSEQ multiplex PCR; TCRdb keeps only in-frame clonotypes and omits some of them. The sample lists 30,000 to 40,000 clones, roughly 84% occurring once. The sequencing input was peripheral blood. These receptors came from a human donor in a cohort sampled during active COVID-19.

CDR3 sequence reads: CASSEQGYGYTF. The CDR3 DNA sequence: TGTGCCAGCAGCGAACAGGGCTATGGCTACACCTTC. V and J are TRBV12-3 or TRBV12-4 and TRBJ1-2, with a possible D match to TRBD1 (6 bases). Trimming removed 6 bases at V and 4 bases at J, with 9 bases between. The CDR3 spans 12 residues.

The chain couples TRBV10-3 to TRBJ2-2; 9 bases align to TRBD1. CDR1 and CDR2 from the germline V gene are ENHRY and SYGVKD. Losses at the gene ends were 7 bases for V and 0 bases for J; bases not matched to a gene: 6. CDR3 size: 16 residues. The CDR3 spells CAINPGQGTNTGELFF. The CDR3 DNA is TGTGCCATCAACCCGGGACAGGGAACGAACACCGGGGAGCTGTTTTTT.

The chain joins TRBV6-6 to TRBJ1-2; no definite D call. The CDR3 totals 13 residues. Looked up from germline, CDR1 is MNHNY and CDR2 is SVGAGI (reference sequence). Trimming cost V 5 bases and J 7 bases, with 14 bases left between them. In nucleotides, the CDR3 is TGTGCCAGCAGTGATCCTCCGCACGGTGGCTACACCTTC. It translates to CASSDPPHGGYTF.

This chain connects TRBV6-5 to TRBJ2-1, with a possible D match to TRBD1 (5 bases). This CDR3 region has 15 residues. The germline CDR1 and CDR2 sequences are MNHEY and SVGAGI. The V end lost 6 bases, the J end lost 0 bases, and 12 bases lay between the germline ends. The CDR3 loop is CASSLRQRSYNEQFF. In nucleotides, the CDR3 is TGTGCCAGCAGCTTGAGACAGCGCTCCTACAATGAGCAGTTCTTC.

The chain carries TRBV15 and TRBJ1-5; no reliable D call. The germline V gene has CDR1 LNHNV and CDR2 YYDKDF (reference sequence). Trimming left V 1 base short and J 7 bases short, with 11 bases between. CDR3 length: 14 amino acids. CDR3: CATSRGGREQPQHF. DNA for the CDR3: TGTGCCACCAGCAGAGGTGGGAGAGAACAGCCCCAGCATTTT.

This clone was detected a few times. V is TRBV4-1 and J is TRBJ2-7; D might be TRBD1 (5 bases). Germline V gene sequence: CDR1 MGHRA, CDR2 YSYEKL. Between the trimmed V and J ends, which lost 0 bases and 1 base, there was a span of 10 bases. The CDR3 runs to 15 residues. The CDR3 nucleotides are TGCGCCAGCAGCCAAGATCGGACACGGTCCTACGAGCAGTACTTC. Its protein product is CASSQDRTRSYEQYF.

This clone was seen only a few times. The rearrangement links TRBV7-3 to TRBJ1-2; 7 nucleotides match TRBD1. Germline CDR1 and CDR2: SGHTA and FQGTGA. With V trimmed by 5 bases and J by 9 bases, 9 bases remained unmatched. The CDR3 sequence is 13 residues long. CDR3 DNA sequence: TGTGCCAGCAGCGGATCGGACAGGACGAGCTACACCTTC. Its protein product is CASSGSDRTSYTF.

The rearrangement joins TRBV7-2 to TRBJ1-3; D might be TRBD1 (5 bases). CDR1 and CDR2 from the germline V gene are SGHTA and FQGNSA. Trimming stripped 0 bases from V and 0 bases from J, with 9 bases between. The CDR3 runs 16 residues. The DNA of the CDR3 is TGTGCCAGCAGCTTAGCCGGCAGGGTCTCTGGAAACACCATATATTTT. This codes for CASSLAGRVSGNTIYF.

Only a few counts were recorded for this clone. The genes are TRBV5-4 and TRBJ2-3; 10 nucleotides align to TRBD2. Losses at the gene ends were 2 bases for V and 1 base for J; bases not matched to a gene: 4. The CDR3 sequence is 16 residues long. The germline V gene encodes CDR1 SGHNT and CDR2 YYREEE (reference sequence). The CDR3 loop reads CASSFRLAGGTDTQYF. Written as DNA, the CDR3 is TGTGCCAGCAGCTTCCGGCTAGCGGGGGGCACAGATACGCAGTATTTT. Filled out from reference TRBV5-4 and TRBJ2-3, the complete variable domain reads ETGVTQSPTHLIKTRGQQVTLRCSSQSGHNTVSWYQQALGQGPQFIFQYYREEENGRGNFPPRFSGLQFPNYSSELNVNALELDDSALYLCASSFRLAGGTDTQYFGPGTRLTVL.

This clone was detected once. The gene calls are TRBV7-3 and TRBJ2-2, with TRBD2 matching over 12 bases. This CDR3 comprises 16 residues. Germline V gives CDR1 SGHTA, CDR2 FQGTGA. V was pared by 5 bases and J by 4 bases, with 5 bases of the junction left unmatched. CDR3 in DNA: TGTGCCAGCAGCCCTAGCGGGGGGGCCGGCACCGGGGAGCTGTTTTTT. Encoded protein: CASSPSGGAGTGELFF.

V is TRBV6-5 and J is TRBJ2-5, with 9 bases fitting TRBD2. The germline V gene encodes CDR1 MNHEY and CDR2 SVGAGI. V lost 0 bases to trimming and J lost 5 bases; unmatched junction nucleotides: 1. The CDR3 is made up of 14 amino acids. Here the CDR3 reads CASSYSAGGETQYF. The CDR3 nucleotides read TGTGCCAGCAGTTACTCGGCGGGGGGGGAGACCCAGTACTTC.

This clone was counted between two and nine times. The genes are TRBV12-3 or TRBV12-4 and TRBJ2-3, with D maybe TRBD2 (5 bases). This CDR3 has 13 amino acids. Trimming took 6 bases from V and 5 from J, leaving 12 bases between them. The CDR3 sequence: CASSTPLGDTQYF. CDR3 in DNA: TGTGCCAGCAGCACCCCACTAGGAGATACGCAGTATTTT.

This clone was seen a few times. The J gene is TRBJ1-2, the V gene TRBV10-3, with 7 bases matching TRBD1. CDR3 size: 13 residues. After removal of 3 bases from V and 2 bases from J, the junction contained 0 bases not matched to a gene. CDR1 and CDR2 from the germline V gene are ENHRY and SYGVKD. The CDR3 region has the DNA TGTGCCATCAGTGAACAGGGGAACTATGGCTACACCTTC. This gives the protein CAISEQGNYGYTF.

This clone has a single count. The chain joins TRBV6-5 to TRBJ2-7; TRBD1 might be the D (6 bases). From germline, CDR1 is MNHEY and CDR2 SVGAGI. The CDR3 is 14 residues long. V lost 5 bases to trimming and J lost 2 bases, with 13 bases between them. CDR3 in DNA: TGTGCCAGCAGTCTTCCGGGACACACCTACGAGCAGTACTTC. Protein sequence: CASSLPGHTYEQYF.

This sequence joins TRBV5-1 and TRBJ1-3, with D possibly TRBD1 on 5 matching bases. This CDR3 spans 13 amino acids. Trimming stripped 0 bases from V and 8 bases from J, with 9 bases between. The germline V gene encodes CDR1 SGHRS and CDR2 YFSETQ. CDR3 loop: CASSLEGPDTIYF. The CDR3 DNA is TGCGCCAGCAGCTTGGAGGGGCCGGACACCATATATTTT.

The rearrangement joins TRBV6-1 to TRBJ2-7; the D gene is possibly TRBD2 (5 bases). V was shortened by 2 bases and J by 12 bases, with 20 bases between the two germline ends. The germline gives CDR1 MNHNS, CDR2 SASEGT. This CDR3 has 14 residues. The CDR3 spells CASSESQSADVSYF. CDR3 nucleotides: TGTGCCAGCAGTGAATCTCAATCAGCGGACGTTTCGTACTTC.

The CDR3 bases are TGTGCCATCAGTACTAGCGGGGGGGACACCGGGGAGCTGTTTTTT. Its protein product is CAISTSGGDTGELFF. The chain has TRBV10-3 and TRBJ2-2; TRBD2 matches 13 bases. The V and J ends lost 5 bases and 3 bases, in that order; junction bases with no gene match: 0. The CDR3 is 15 residues long. Per the germline V gene, CDR1 is ENHRY and CDR2 is SYGVKD.

The V gene is TRBV12-2, the J gene TRBJ2-2; TRBD1 is the table's D call, not checked against the DNA. TRBV12-2 is annotated as a pseudogene. This CDR3 has 16 residues. CDR3 sequence reads: CASRPPDRASTGELFF. CDR3 sequence (DNA): TGTGCAAGTCGCCCGCCGGACAGGGCGAGCACCGGGGAGCTGTTTTTT.

This rearrangement joins TRBV9 to TRBJ2-2; D is perhaps TRBD1 (6 bases). This CDR3 has 15 residues. The V gene lost 4 bases and the J gene lost 7 bases, with 17 bases spanning the gap. Germline CDR1 is SGDLS and CDR2 is YYNGEE. CDR3 region: CASSPMGAGVGELFF. The CDR3 coding sequence is TGTGCCAGCAGCCCAATGGGGGCCGGGGTCGGGGAGCTGTTTTTT.

This clone has just a few counts. The chain uses TRBV3-1 (or the pseudogene TRBV3-2) and TRBJ1-2; D is undetermined. V was pared by 0 bases and J by 4 bases, with 9 bases between. This CDR3 contains 14 residues. Germline CDR1 is LGHDT and CDR2 is YNNKEL (reference sequence). For the CDR3, the DNA is TGTGCCAGCAGCCAAGAGCTGGGCCCCTATGGCTACACCTTC. This gives the protein CASSQELGPYGYTF.

The gene calls are TRBV5-1 and TRBJ1-1, with unresolved D. Between the trimmed V and J ends, which lost 0 bases and 6 bases, there was a span of 15 bases. The CDR3 runs 15 residues. Germline values: CDR1 SGHRS, CDR2 YFSETQ. The CDR3 DNA is TGCGCCAGCAGCTTGGGCGGCCCCGGGGAGGCTGAAGCTTTCTTT. Protein: CASSLGGPGEAEAFF.

This sequence joins TRBV5-4 and TRBJ2-1, with D possibly matching TRBD2 (6 bases). The CDR3 extends over 14 amino acids. Germline V gene sequence: CDR1 SGHNT, CDR2 YYREEE (reference sequence). V lost 9 bases and J 5 bases, leaving 18 bases between the germline ends. The CDR3 sequence is CANKDPGENNEQFF. The CDR3 coding sequence is TGTGCCAACAAAGACCCGGGGGAGAACAATGAGCAGTTCTTC.

The chain carries TRBV12-1 and TRBJ1-4. TRBV12-1 is a known pseudogene. The CDR3 consists of 12 residues. This chain's CDR3 is CASSFHGEKLFF. The CDR3 coding sequence is TGTGCCAGCAGCTTTCACGGTGAAAAACTGTTTTTT.

The chain recombines TRBV29-1 with TRBJ2-4; 8 nucleotides match TRBD2. The germline V gene encodes CDR1 SQVTM and CDR2 ANQGSEA. V was clipped by 4 bases and J by 6 bases; unmatched bases: 11. This CDR3 is built from 15 residues. The CDR3 nucleotides are TGCAGCGTTGGAGCCCGGGCGGGAGGAGGAAACATTCAGTACTTC. Translation: CSVGARAGGGNIQYF.

The V and J genes are TRBV5-1 and TRBJ2-3; the match to TRBD2 covers 12 bases. The CDR3 consists of 17 residues. Trimming removed 1 base from V and 0 bases from J; junction bases left unmatched: 3. CDR1 is SGHRS, CDR2 YFSETQ, per germline. CDR3: CASSLTLAGGSTDTQYF. CDR3 DNA sequence: TGCGCCAGCAGCTTGACCCTAGCGGGGGGGAGCACAGATACGCAGTATTTT.

This clone was counted a single time. The V call is TRBV7-3, the J call TRBJ2-2, with a weak D call TRBD1 (6 bases). The CDR3 has 14 residues. Germline V lookup: CDR1 SGHTA, CDR2 FQGTGA. V was shortened by 0 bases and J by 7 bases, with 9 bases between the two germline ends. In nucleotides, the CDR3 is TGTGCCAGCAGCTTAACGGGGGCAGTCGGGGAGCTGTTTTTT. It translates to CASSLTGAVGELFF. The complete variable domain, with remaining parts taken from reference TRBV7-3 and TRBJ2-2, reads GAGVSQTPSNKVTEKGKYVELRCDPISGHTALYWYRQSLGQGPEFLIYFQGTGAADDSGLPNDRFFAVRPEGSVSTLKIQRTERGDSAVYLCASSLTGAVGELFFGEGSRLTVL.

This chain joins TRBV4-1 and TRBJ2-3; D is perhaps TRBD2 (5 bases). Germline-derived CDR1 and CDR2 are MGHRA and YSYEKL. The CDR3 is 15 amino acids. Trimming took 1 base from V and 5 from J, leaving 13 bases between them. CDR3 in amino acids: CASSQVLSGEDTQYF. For the CDR3, the DNA is TGCGCCAGCAGCCAAGTACTCTCCGGGGAAGATACGCAGTATTTT.